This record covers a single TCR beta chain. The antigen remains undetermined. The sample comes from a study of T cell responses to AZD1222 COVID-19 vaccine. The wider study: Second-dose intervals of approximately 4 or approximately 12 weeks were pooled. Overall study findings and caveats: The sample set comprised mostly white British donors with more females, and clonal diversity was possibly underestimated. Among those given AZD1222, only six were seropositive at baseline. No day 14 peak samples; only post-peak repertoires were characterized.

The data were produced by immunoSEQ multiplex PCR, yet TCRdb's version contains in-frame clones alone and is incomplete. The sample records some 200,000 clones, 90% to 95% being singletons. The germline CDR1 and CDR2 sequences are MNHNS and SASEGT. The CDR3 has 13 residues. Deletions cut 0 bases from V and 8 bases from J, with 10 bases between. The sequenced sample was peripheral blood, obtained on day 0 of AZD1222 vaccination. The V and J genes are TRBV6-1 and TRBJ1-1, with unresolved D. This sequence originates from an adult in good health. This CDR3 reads CASSEAVGGEAFF. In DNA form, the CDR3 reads TGTGCCAGCAGTGAAGCAGTAGGAGGCGAAGCTTTCTTT.